These 5 T cell receptor beta chains were sequenced from one sample in a study of blood T cell repertoires in COVID-19. Sequencing was performed with immunoSEQ multiplex PCR; in TCRdb, only in-frame clones are kept and a portion is missing. The sample includes around 55,000 clones, more than 80% seen only once; the top ten take 1.2% to 1.5%. Sequences were obtained from peripheral blood. The receptors were gathered from a man in his sixties with acute or convalescent COVID-19.

This rearrangement joins TRBV21-1 to TRBJ2-5; TRBD1 was called by the table and not checked on the DNA. TRBV21-1 counts as a pseudogene. There are 14 residues in the CDR3. CDR3 in amino acids: CASSKPGQQETQYF. CDR3 nucleotides: TGTGCCAGCAGCAAACCGGGACAGCAAGAGACCCAGTACTTC.

The CDR3 coding sequence is TGTGCCTGCCCAGCCCCAGGGGCCCCCTACAATGAGCAGTTCTTC. It yields the protein CACPAPGAPYNEQFF. The chain carries TRBV7-9 and TRBJ2-1; possible D gene TRBD1, 6 bases. The germline V and J ends were trimmed by 11 bases and 2 bases, with 19 bases remaining between them. The CDR3 loop spans 15 amino acids. From germline, CDR1 is SEHNR and CDR2 FQNEAQ (reference sequence).

The chain links TRBV6-4 to TRBJ2-1, with D possibly TRBD2 on 6 matching bases. Trimming took 0 bases from V and 3 from J, leaving 12 bases between them. Looked up from germline, CDR1 is MRHNA and CDR2 is SNTAGT. CDR3 size: 16 residues. CDR3 DNA: TGTGCCAGCAGTGACTCAGGGAGGAGCAACTACAATGAGCAGTTCTTC. This encodes CASSDSGRSNYNEQFF.

V and J are TRBV28 and TRBJ1-2; a weak D match, TRBD1 (5 bases). There are 13 residues in the CDR3. V was trimmed by 4 bases and J by 6 bases, leaving 12 bases between them. CDR1 is MDHEN and CDR2 is SYDVKM in the germline V gene. CDR3 sequence reads: CASSSRVENGYTF. The CDR3 DNA reads as TGTGCCAGCAGTTCCAGGGTAGAGAATGGCTACACCTTC.

The V and J genes are TRBV30 and TRBJ1-5, with D hard to call. The CDR3 covers 14 residues. Trimming pared 3 bases from V and 0 bases from J, leaving 9 bases between. Per germline, CDR1 GTSNPN and CDR2 SVGIG (reference sequence). CDR3 sequence (DNA): TGTGCCTGGAGCAACCAGAATAGCAATCAGCCCCAGCATTTT. This gives the protein CAWSNQNSNQPQHF.